This TCR beta chain was found in a study of siplizumab effects on memory and regulatory T cells. Notes on this clone: Its antigen is as yet unknown.

Clones were sequenced by immunoSEQ multiplex PCR, and TCRdb holds only the in-frame ones, with some missing. The table has roughly 68,000 clones, just over 95% seen once; the top ten hold approximately 0.1%. Study-level points and caveats: Naive-or-memory phenotypes were unassignable for roughly 75-95% of proliferating CD4+ or CD8+ clones. Proliferating Tregs' suppressive function in siplizumab cultures went unconfirmed.

The specimen was naive CD8+ T cells sorted from blood. The clonotype was recovered from a human donor in good health.

In DNA, the CDR3 is TGTGCCAGCCGACAGGATACCTACGAGCAGTACTTC. Translated, it gives CASRQDTYEQYF. The chain has TRBV6-5 and TRBJ2-7, with D perhaps TRBD1 (6 bases). The CDR3 totals 12 residues. Germline loops: CDR1 MNHEY, CDR2 SVGAGI. Deletions cut 8 bases from V and 2 bases from J, with 10 bases between.